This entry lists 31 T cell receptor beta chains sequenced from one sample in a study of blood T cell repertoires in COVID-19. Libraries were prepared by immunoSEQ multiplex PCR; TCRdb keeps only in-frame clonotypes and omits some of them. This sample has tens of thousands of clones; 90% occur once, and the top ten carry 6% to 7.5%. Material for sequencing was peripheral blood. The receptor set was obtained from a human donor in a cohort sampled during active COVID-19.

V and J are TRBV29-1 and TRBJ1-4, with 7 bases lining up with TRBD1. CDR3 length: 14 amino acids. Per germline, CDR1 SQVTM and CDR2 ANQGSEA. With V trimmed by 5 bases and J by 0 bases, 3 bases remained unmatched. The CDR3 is CSVKTGTTNEKLFF. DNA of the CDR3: TGCAGCGTTAAGACAGGGACAACTAATGAAAAACTGTTTTTT.

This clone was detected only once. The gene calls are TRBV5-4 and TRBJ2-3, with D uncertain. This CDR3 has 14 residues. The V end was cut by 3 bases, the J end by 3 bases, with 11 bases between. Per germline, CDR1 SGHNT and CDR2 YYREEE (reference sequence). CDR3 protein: CASSSLPTTDTQYF. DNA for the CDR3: TGTGCCAGCAGCTCCCTCCCTACGACAGATACGCAGTATTTT.

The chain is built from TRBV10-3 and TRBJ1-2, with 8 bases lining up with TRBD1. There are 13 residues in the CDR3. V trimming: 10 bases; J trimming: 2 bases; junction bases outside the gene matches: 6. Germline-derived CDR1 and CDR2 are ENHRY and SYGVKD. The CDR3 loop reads CATGTGDNYGYTF. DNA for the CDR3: TGTGCCACCGGGACAGGTGACAACTATGGCTACACCTTC.

The CDR3: CASSQEDAGLFSYEQYF. DNA of the CDR3: TGTGCCAGCAGCCAAGAAGATGCCGGACTATTTTCCTACGAGCAGTACTTC. The chain couples TRBV3-1 (or the pseudogene TRBV3-2) to TRBJ2-7; TRBD2 might be the D (6 bases). The CDR3 covers 17 residues. V was clipped by 0 bases and J by 1 base, with 16 bases between them. Germline loops: CDR1 LGHDT, CDR2 YNNKEL (reference sequence).

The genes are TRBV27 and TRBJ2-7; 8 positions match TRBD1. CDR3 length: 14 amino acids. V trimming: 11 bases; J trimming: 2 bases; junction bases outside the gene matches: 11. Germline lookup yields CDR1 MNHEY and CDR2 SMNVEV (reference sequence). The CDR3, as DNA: TGTGCCGCTTCGGCGGGCAGGGGGCCCTACGAGCAGTACTTC. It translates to CAASAGRGPYEQYF.

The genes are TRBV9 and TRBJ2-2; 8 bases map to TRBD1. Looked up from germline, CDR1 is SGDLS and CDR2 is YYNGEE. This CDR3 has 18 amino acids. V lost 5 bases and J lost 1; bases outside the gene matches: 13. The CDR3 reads CASRHPRSGTGNTGELFF. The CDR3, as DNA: TGTGCCAGCAGGCACCCAAGATCCGGGACAGGGAACACCGGGGAGCTGTTTTTT.

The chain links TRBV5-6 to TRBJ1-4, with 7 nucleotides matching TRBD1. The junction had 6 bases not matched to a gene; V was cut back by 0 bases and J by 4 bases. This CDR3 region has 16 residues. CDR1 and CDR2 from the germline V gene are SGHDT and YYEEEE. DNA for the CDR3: TGTGCCAGCAGCTTGGCTTCGGGACAGCTTAATGAAAAACTGTTTTTT. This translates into CASSLASGQLNEKLFF. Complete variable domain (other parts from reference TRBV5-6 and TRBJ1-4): DAGVTQSPTHLIKTRGQQVTLRCSPKSGHDTVSWYQQALGQGPQFIFQYYEEEERQRGNFPDRFSGHQFPNYSSELNVNALLLGDSALYLCASSLASGQLNEKLFFGSGTQLSVL.

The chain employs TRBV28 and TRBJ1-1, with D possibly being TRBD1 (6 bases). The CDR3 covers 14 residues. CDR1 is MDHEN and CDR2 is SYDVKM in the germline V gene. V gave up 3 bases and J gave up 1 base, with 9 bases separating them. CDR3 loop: CASSFGGANTEAFF. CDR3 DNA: TGTGCCAGCAGTTTCGGGGGGGCGAACACTGAAGCTTTCTTT.

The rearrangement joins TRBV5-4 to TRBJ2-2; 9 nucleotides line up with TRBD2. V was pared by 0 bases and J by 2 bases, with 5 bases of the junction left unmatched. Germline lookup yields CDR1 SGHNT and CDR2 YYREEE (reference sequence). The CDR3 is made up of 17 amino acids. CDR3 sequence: CASSLETSGFNTGELFF. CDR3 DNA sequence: TGTGCCAGCAGCTTGGAGACTAGCGGATTTAACACCGGGGAGCTGTTTTTT.

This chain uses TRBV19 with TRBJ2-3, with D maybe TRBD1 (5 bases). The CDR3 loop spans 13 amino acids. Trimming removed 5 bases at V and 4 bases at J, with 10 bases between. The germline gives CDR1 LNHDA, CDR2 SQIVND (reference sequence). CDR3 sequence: CASSQGVPDTQYF. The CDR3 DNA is TGTGCCAGTAGTCAGGGCGTTCCAGATACGCAGTATTTT.

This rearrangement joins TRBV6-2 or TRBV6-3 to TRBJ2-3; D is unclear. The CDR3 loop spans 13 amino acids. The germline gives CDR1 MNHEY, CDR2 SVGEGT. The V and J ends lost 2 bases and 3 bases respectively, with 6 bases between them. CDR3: CASSYPRTDTQYF. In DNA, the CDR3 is TGTGCCAGCAGTTACCCGAGGACAGATACGCAGTATTTT.

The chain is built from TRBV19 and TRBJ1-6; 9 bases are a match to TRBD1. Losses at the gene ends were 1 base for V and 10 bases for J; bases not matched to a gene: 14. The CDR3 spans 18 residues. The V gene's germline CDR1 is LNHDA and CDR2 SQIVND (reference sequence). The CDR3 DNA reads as TGTGCCAGTAGTATAGTAGGGACAGGGTCACCGGTCGGATCACCCCTCCACTTT. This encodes CASSIVGTGSPVGSPLHF. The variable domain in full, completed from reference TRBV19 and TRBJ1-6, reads DGGITQSPKYLFRKEGQNVTLSCEQNLNHDAMYWYRQDPGQGLRLIYYSQIVNDFQKGDIAEGYSVSREKKESFPLTVTSAQKNPTAFYLCASSIVGTGSPVGSPLHFGNGTRLTVT.

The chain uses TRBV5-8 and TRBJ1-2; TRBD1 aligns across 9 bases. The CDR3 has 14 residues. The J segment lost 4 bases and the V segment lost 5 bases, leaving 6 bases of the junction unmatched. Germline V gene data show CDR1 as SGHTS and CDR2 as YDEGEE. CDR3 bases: TGTGCCAGCAGATCCGGGACAGGGAGCTATGGCTACACCTTC. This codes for CASRSGTGSYGYTF.

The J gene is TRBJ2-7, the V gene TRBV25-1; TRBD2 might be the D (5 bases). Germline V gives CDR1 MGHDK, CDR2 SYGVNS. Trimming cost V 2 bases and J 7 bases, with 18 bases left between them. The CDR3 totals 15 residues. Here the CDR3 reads CASSEANPGVREQYF. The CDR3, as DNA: TGTGCCAGCAGTGAAGCGAACCCCGGGGTGCGGGAGCAGTACTTC.

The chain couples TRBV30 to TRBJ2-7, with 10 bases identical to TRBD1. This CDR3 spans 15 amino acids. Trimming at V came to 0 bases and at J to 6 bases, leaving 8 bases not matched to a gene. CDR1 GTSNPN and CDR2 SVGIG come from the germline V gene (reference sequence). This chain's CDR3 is CAWSVLGQGTGEQYF. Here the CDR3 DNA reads TGTGCCTGGAGTGTACTGGGACAGGGGACGGGCGAGCAGTACTTC.

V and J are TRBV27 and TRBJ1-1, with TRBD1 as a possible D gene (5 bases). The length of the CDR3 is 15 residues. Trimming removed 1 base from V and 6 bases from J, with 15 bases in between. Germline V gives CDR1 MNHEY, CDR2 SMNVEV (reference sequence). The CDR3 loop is CASSLLVGRIAEAFF. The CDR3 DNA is TGTGCCAGCAGTTTATTGGTGGGGCGCATCGCTGAAGCTTTCTTT.

CDR3 sequence (DNA): TGTGCCAGCAGCCCTTCCCCTTCAGGCAAAAACATTCAGTACTTC. Its translation is CASSPSPSGKNIQYF. The gene calls are TRBV3-1 (or the pseudogene TRBV3-2) and TRBJ2-4; D is uncertain. The V gene lost 4 bases and the J gene lost 3 bases, with 13 bases spanning the gap. Germline V gene sequence: CDR1 LGHDT, CDR2 YNNKEL (reference sequence). CDR3 length: 15 amino acids.

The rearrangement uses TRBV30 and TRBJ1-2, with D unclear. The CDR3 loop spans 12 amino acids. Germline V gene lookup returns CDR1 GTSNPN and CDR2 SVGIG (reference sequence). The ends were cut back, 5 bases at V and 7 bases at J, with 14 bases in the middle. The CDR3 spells CAWYRAGAGYTF. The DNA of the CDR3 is TGTGCCTGGTACCGGGCGGGCGCTGGCTACACCTTC.

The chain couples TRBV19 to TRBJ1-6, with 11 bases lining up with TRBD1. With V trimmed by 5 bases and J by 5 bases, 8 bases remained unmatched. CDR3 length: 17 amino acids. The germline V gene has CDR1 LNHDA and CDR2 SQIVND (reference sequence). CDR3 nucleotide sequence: TGTGCCAGTAGTTCGGGACAGGGGGACCTGAATAATTCACCCCTCCACTTT. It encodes CASSSGQGDLNNSPLHF.

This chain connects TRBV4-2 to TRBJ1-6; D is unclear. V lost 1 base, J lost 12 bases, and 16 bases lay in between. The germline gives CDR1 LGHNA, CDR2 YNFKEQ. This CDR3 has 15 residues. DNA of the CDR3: TGTGCCAGCAGCCAAGGTACACAAACATCGGGACCCCTCCACTTT. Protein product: CASSQGTQTSGPLHF.

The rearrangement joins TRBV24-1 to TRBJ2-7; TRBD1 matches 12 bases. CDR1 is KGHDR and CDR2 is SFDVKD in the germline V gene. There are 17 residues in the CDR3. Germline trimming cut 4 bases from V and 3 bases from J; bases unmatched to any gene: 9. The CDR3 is CATSDTGTGGLGYEQYF. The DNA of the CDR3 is TGTGCCACCAGTGACACCGGGACAGGGGGCCTGGGCTACGAGCAGTACTTC.

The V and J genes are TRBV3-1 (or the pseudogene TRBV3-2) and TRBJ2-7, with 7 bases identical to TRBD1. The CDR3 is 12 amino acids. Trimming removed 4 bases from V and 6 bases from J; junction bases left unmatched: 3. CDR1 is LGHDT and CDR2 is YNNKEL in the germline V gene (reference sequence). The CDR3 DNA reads TGTGCCAGCAGCCCGACAGGGCGCGAGCAGTACTTC. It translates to CASSPTGREQYF.

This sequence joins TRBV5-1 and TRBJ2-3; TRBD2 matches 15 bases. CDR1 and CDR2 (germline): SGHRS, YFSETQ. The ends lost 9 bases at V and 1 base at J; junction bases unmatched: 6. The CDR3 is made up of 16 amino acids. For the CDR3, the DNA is TGCGCCACCGGACTAGCGGGGGGGCCTGGCACAGATACGCAGTATTTT. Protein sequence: CATGLAGGPGTDTQYF.

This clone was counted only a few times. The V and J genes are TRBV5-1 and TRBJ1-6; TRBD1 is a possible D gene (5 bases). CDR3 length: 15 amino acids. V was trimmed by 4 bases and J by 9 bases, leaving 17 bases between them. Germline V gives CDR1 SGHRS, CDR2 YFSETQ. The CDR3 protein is CASSPGGAPVSPLHF. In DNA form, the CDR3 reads TGCGCCAGCAGCCCCGGTGGGGCCCCGGTTTCACCCCTCCACTTT.

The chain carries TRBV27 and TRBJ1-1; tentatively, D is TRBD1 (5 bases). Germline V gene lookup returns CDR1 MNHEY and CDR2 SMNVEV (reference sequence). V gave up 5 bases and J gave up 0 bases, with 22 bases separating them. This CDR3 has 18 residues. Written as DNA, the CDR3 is TGTGCCAGCAGTACCGGTAGGACCCTGGGGGGTATGAACACTGAAGCTTTCTTT. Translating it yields CASSTGRTLGGMNTEAFF.

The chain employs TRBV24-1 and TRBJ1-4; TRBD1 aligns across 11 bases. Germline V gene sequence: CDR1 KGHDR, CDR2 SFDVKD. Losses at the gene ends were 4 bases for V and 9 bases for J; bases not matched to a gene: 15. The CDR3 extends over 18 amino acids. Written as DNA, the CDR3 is TGTGCCACCAGTGACACAACCTACGGACAGGGGGCCGTGAAAAAACTGTTTTTT. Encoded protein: CATSDTTYGQGAVKKLFF.

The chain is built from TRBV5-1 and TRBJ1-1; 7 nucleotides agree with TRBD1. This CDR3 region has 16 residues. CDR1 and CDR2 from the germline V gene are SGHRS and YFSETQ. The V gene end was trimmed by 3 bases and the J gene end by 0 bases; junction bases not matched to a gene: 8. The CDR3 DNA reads TGCGCCAGCAGCTCTGACGGGACAGCCCTGAACACTGAAGCTTTCTTT. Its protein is CASSSDGTALNTEAFF.

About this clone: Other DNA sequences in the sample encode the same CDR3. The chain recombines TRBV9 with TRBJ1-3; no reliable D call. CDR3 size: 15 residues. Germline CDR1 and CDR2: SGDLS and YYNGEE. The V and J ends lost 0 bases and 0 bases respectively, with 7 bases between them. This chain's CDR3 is CASSVGGVSGNTIYF. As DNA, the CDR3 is TGTGCCAGCAGCGTAGGCGGCGTCTCTGGAAACACCATATATTTT.

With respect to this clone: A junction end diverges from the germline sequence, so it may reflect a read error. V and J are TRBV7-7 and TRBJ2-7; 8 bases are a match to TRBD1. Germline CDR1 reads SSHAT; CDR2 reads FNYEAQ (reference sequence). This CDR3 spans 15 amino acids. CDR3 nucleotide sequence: TGTGCTAGCAGCTTAGAGACAGGGGAAACCTACGAGCAGTACTTC. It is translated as CASSLETGETYEQYF.

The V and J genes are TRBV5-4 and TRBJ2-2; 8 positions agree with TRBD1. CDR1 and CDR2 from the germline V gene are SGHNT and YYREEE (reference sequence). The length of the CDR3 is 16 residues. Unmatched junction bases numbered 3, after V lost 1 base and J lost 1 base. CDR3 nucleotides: TGTGCCAGCAGCTTGAACAGGGGGATGAACACCGGGGAGCTGTTTTTT. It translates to CASSLNRGMNTGELFF.

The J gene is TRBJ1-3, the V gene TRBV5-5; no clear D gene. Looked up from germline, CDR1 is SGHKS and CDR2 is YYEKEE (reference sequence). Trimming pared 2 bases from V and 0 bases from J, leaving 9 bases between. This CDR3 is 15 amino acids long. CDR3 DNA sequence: TGTGCCAGCAGCTTTCTAAGAGACTCTGGAAACACCATATATTTT. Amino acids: CASSFLRDSGNTIYF.